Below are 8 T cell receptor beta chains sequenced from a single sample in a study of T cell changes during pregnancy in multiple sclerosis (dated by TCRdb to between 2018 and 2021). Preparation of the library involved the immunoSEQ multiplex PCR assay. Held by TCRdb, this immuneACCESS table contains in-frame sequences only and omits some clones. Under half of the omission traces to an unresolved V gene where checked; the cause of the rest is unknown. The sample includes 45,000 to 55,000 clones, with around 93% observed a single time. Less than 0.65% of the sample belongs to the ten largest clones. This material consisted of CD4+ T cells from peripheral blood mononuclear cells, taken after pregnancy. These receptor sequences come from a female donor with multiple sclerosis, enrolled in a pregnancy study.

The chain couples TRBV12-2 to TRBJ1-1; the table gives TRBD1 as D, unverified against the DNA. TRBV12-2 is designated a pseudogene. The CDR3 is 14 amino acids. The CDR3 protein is CASQGARNPTEAFF. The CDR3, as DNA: TGTGCAAGTCAGGGGGCGCGAAACCCCACTGAAGCTTTCTTT.

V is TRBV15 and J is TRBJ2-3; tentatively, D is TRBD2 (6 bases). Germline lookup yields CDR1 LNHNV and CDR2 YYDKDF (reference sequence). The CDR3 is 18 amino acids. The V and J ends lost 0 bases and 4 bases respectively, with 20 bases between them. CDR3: CATSRDLGGAVGADTQYF. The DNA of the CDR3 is TGTGCCACCAGCAGAGATCTCGGGGGAGCGGTTGGGGCAGATACGCAGTATTTT.

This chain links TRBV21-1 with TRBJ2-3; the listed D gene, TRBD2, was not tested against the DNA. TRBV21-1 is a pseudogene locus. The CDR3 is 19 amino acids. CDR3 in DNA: TGTGCCAGCAGCAAATGGGCGACTAGCGGGAGTAGAATCACAGATACGCAGTATTTT. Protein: CASSKWATSGSRITDTQYF.

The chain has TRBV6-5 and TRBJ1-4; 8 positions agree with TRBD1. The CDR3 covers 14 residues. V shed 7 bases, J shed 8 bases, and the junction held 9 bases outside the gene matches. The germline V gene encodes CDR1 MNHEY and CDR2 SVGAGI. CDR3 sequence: CASKGGTGGEKLFF. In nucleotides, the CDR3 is TGTGCCAGCAAGGGAGGCACAGGGGGAGAAAAACTGTTTTTT.

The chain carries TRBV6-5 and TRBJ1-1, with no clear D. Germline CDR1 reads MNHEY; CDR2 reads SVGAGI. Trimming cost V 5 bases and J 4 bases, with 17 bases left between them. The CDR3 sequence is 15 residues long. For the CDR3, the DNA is TGTGCCAGCAGTCGAGGGAGGAGGGAGGGCACTGAAGCTTTCTTT. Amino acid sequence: CASSRGRREGTEAFF.

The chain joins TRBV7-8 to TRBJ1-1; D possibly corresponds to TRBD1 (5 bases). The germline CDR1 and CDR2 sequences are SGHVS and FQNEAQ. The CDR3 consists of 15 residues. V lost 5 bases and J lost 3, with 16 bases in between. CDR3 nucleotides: TGTGCCAGCAGCCTATCGCGGGGCGTGTACACTGAAGCTTTCTTT. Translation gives CASSLSRGVYTEAFF.

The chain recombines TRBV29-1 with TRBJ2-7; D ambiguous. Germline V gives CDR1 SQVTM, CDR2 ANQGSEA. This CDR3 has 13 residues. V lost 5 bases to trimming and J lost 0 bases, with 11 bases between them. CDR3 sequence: CSVLTYSSYEQYF. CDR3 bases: TGCAGCGTTCTGACGTACAGCTCCTACGAGCAGTACTTC.

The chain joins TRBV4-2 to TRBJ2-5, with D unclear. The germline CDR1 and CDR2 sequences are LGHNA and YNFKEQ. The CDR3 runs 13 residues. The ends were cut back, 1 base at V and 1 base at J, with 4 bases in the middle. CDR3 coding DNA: TGTGCCAGCAGCCAAGGGCCCCAAGAGACCCAGTACTTC. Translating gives CASSQGPQETQYF.